The clone carrying this T cell receptor beta chain was detected a few times. Its specificity is not known. The CDR3 contains 15 residues. Looked up from germline, CDR1 is SGHAT and CDR2 is FQNNGV. The ends were cut back, 5 bases at V and 2 bases at J, with 16 bases in the middle. The data originate from a study of T cell repertoires in cytomegalovirus infection. Using its own MiXCR run on the reads, TCRdb lists one record per CDR3 protein. The sample includes roughly 220,000 distinct CDR3 sequences, 30% to 45% of them seen just once. This chain connects TRBV11-2 to TRBJ2-7; D remains ambiguous. Material: CD8+ T cells from cultured PBMCs, obtained from culture after CMV antigen stimulation. This sequence originates from a human donor in good health (CMV status not recorded). Some clones in this sample may be carry-over from other donors' samples. The CDR3 region is CASSLPFTVPYEQYF. DNA of the CDR3: TGTGCCAGCAGCCTCCCGTTTACTGTCCCCTACGAGCAGTACTTC.